The 27 T cell receptor beta chains reported below all come from one sample, sequenced in a study of T cell repertoires in cytomegalovirus infection. TCRdb re-derived calls from the reads in MiXCR, one entry per CDR3 protein. Seen here are about 920,000 distinct CDR3 sequences, 30% to 40% observed once, and the top ten hold about 14%. Which antigens these TCRs recognize remains unknown. The sample consisted of cultured CD8+ T cells from PBMCs, taken from culture after CMV antigen stimulation. The source is a human donor in good health (CMV status not recorded). Some clones in this sample may be carry-over from other donors' samples.

This clonotype was counted at least ten times. The gene calls are TRBV2 and TRBJ2-1; D may be TRBD2 (5 bases). Germline-derived CDR1 and CDR2 are SNHLY and FYNNEI. The V end was cut by 7 bases, the J end by 0 bases, with 19 bases between. The CDR3 consists of 17 residues. The CDR3 nucleotides are TGTGCCAGCATTAGAACCCGCCTGGCGGGCTCCTACAATGAGCAGTTCTTC. Its protein is CASIRTRLAGSYNEQFF.

There are many counts of this clonotype. The V call is TRBV20-1, the J call TRBJ2-1, with 10 nucleotides matching TRBD1. V gave up 3 bases and J gave up 4 bases; unmatched junction bases: 9. The CDR3 length is 16 residues. Germline V gene lookup returns CDR1 DFQATT and CDR2 SNEGSKA (reference sequence). The CDR3 loop reads CSASLVGTGDYNEQFF. The DNA for the CDR3 is TGCAGTGCTAGTCTAGTTGGGACAGGGGATTACAATGAGCAGTTCTTC.

V usage is TRBV28 and J usage is TRBJ1-5, with D possibly being TRBD1 (5 bases). The CDR3 covers 14 residues. Germline V gives CDR1 MDHEN, CDR2 SYDVKM. Trimming left V 6 bases short and J 6 bases short, with 15 bases between. In nucleotides, the CDR3 is TGTGCCAGCAGAAGGCCAGGGCTAACTCAGCCCCAGCATTTT. It translates to CASRRPGLTQPQHF.

V usage is TRBV7-4 and J usage is TRBJ2-1, with D hard to call. With 5 bases removed from V and 3 bases from J, the gap between germline ends came to 14 bases. CDR1 and CDR2 from the germline V gene are SGHVT and SQSDAQ. The CDR3 has 15 residues. CDR3 protein: CASSHLLSVYNEQFF. The CDR3 nucleotides are TGTGCCAGCAGCCATCTTCTGTCGGTCTACAATGAGCAGTTCTTC. Supplemented by reference TRBV7-4 and TRBJ2-1, the full variable domain reads GAGVSQSPRYKVAKRGRDVALRCDSISGHVTLYWYRQTLGQGSEVLTYSQSDAQRDKSGRPSGRFSAERPERSVSTLKIQRTEQGDSAVYLCASSHLLSVYNEQFFGPGTRLTVL.

This clonotype has only a few counts. This rearrangement joins TRBV5-6 to TRBJ1-1, with D unclear. CDR3 length: 15 amino acids. V was shortened by 0 bases and J by 5 bases, with 14 bases between the two germline ends. Per the germline V gene, CDR1 is SGHDT and CDR2 is YYEEEE. Here the CDR3 reads CASSLGVKIGTEAFF. For the CDR3, the DNA is TGTGCCAGCAGCTTGGGGGTGAAAATTGGGACTGAAGCTTTCTTT.

This clonotype was detected only a few times. This chain connects TRBV19 to TRBJ1-5; no clear D gene. This CDR3 spans 13 amino acids. Germline CDR1 and CDR2: LNHDA and SQIVND (reference sequence). Between the trimmed V and J ends, which lost 7 bases and 3 bases, there was a span of 10 bases. CDR3 protein: CASTPEVNQPQHF. As DNA, the CDR3 is TGTGCCAGTACCCCTGAAGTCAATCAGCCCCAGCATTTT.

This clonotype came up many times. The rearrangement links TRBV7-6 to TRBJ1-1, with D hard to call. CDR1 and CDR2 (germline): SGHVS, FNYEAQ. V shed 2 bases and J shed 6 bases, with 10 bases lying between them. The CDR3 loop spans 13 amino acids. DNA of the CDR3: TGTGCCAGCAGCTTATGGGGAATGGCTGAAGCTTTCTTT. It encodes CASSLWGMAEAFF. The variable domain in full, completed from reference TRBV7-6 and TRBJ1-1, reads GAGVSQSPRYKVTKRGQDVALRCDPISGHVSLYWYRQALGQGPEFLTYFNYEAQQDKSGLPNDRFSAERPEGSISTLTIQRTEQRDSAMYRCASSLWGMAEAFFGQGTRLTVV.

This clonotype came up a few times. The chain employs TRBV27 and TRBJ2-3, with 13 bases matching TRBD2. This CDR3 has 16 residues. Germline-derived CDR1 and CDR2 are MNHEY and SMNVEV (reference sequence). Trimming cost V 3 bases and J 3 bases; bases outside gene matches: 3. The CDR3 region is CASSFLTSGGTDTQYF. The CDR3 bases are TGTGCCAGCAGTTTCCTGACTAGCGGGGGGACAGATACGCAGTATTTT.

The genes are TRBV6-1 and TRBJ2-7, with D uncertain. Trimming shortened V by 5 bases and J by 3 bases, and 11 bases separated the two germline ends. CDR3 size: 13 residues. The V gene's germline CDR1 is MNHNS and CDR2 SASEGT. The CDR3 is CASSPQRFYEQYV. In DNA form, the CDR3 reads TGTGCCAGCAGTCCTCAGAGATTCTACGAGCAGTACGTC.

The V gene is TRBV9, the J gene TRBJ1-1; unclear D gene. CDR3 size: 16 residues. V was clipped by 1 base and J by 1 base, with 14 bases between them. Germline-derived CDR1 and CDR2 are SGDLS and YYNGEE. The DNA for the CDR3 is TGTGCCAGCAGCGTATCCCCCCGGGAATCGAACACTGAAGCTTTCTTT. As protein: CASSVSPRESNTEAFF.

The gene calls are TRBV6-2 or TRBV6-3 and TRBJ1-2; D gene uncertain. The CDR3 extends over 17 amino acids. Germline-derived CDR1 and CDR2 are MNHEY and SVGEGT. The germline V and J ends were trimmed by 1 base and 7 bases, with 22 bases remaining between them. CDR3 protein: CASSYLTNPMEILGYTF. As DNA, the CDR3 is TGTGCCAGCAGTTACTTGACCAATCCCATGGAGATCCTTGGCTACACCTTC.

This clonotype was counted a few times. This chain connects TRBV5-4 to TRBJ1-1; TRBD1 is a possible D gene (5 bases). The germline V and J ends were trimmed by 7 bases and 5 bases, with 12 bases remaining between them. CDR3 length equals 12 residues. Germline CDR1 and CDR2: SGHNT and YYREEE (reference sequence). The CDR3 DNA sequence: TGTGCCAGCGAGACAGAGGGGACTGAAGCTTTCTTT. Translated: CASETEGTEAFF.

Turning to this clonotype: Sequence at one end of the junction differs from germline and may be a read error. The chain employs TRBV27 and TRBJ2-7; tentatively, D is TRBD2 (5 bases). The CDR3 has 14 residues. Per the germline V gene, CDR1 is MNHEY and CDR2 is SMNVEV (reference sequence). CDR3 bases: TGTGCCAGTAGTTTATCAGCGACTAACTACGAGCAGTACTTC. Amino acid sequence: CASSLSATNYEQYF.

The genes are TRBV7-8 and TRBJ1-2; 8 nucleotides agree with TRBD1. This CDR3 is built from 15 residues. Germline lookup yields CDR1 SGHVS and CDR2 FQNEAQ. Trimming removed 1 base from V and 8 bases from J; junction bases left unmatched: 9. CDR3 sequence: CASSLGAGGAGGYTF. The CDR3 DNA reads TGTGCCAGCAGCTTAGGGGCAGGGGGCGCGGGAGGCTACACCTTC.

This clonotype has at least ten counts. One end of the junction does not line up with germline, which may come from a read error. V and J are TRBV7-7 and TRBJ2-1, with 8 bases identical to TRBD2. Germline CDR1 SSHAT, CDR2 FNYEAQ (reference sequence). CDR3 length: 16 amino acids. Here the CDR3 DNA reads TGTGCTAGCAGCTACTTAGGGCCGGGGGGGCCAAATGAGCAGTTCTTC. This encodes CASSYLGPGGPNEQFF.

This clonotype showed up many times. The rearrangement uses TRBV12-3 or TRBV12-4 and TRBJ2-3; 11 bases agree with TRBD1. The CDR3 contains 18 residues. Trimming cost V 3 bases and J 6 bases; bases outside gene matches: 14. The CDR3 loop reads CASSFLTSGQGGGDTQYF. The DNA for the CDR3 is TGTGCCAGCAGTTTTCTTACCTCGGGACAGGGGGGAGGTGATACGCAGTATTTT.

This clonotype was detected a few times. V usage is TRBV7-9 and J usage is TRBJ2-5; the D gene could be TRBD1 or TRBD2 (6 bases each). V was cut by 3 bases and J by 4 bases, with 18 bases left in between. CDR1 and CDR2 (germline): SEHNR, FQNEAQ (reference sequence). CDR3 length equals 16 residues. The CDR3 DNA follows: TGTGCCAGCAGCTTTCCCTTACTCGGGGGCAGAGAGACCCAGTACTTC. This encodes CASSFPLLGGRETQYF.

This clonotype was recorded many times. V gene TRBV7-3 combines with J gene TRBJ2-2; maybe TRBD2 (5 bases). CDR3 size: 13 residues. Per germline, CDR1 SGHTA and CDR2 FQGTGA. Trimming pared 5 bases from V and 4 bases from J, leaving 8 bases between. CDR3: CASSREPTGELFF. Here the CDR3 DNA reads TGTGCCAGCAGCCGGGAACCCACCGGGGAGCTGTTTTTT.

This clonotype was seen a single time. A junction boundary mismatches the germline segment, possibly from a read error. The gene calls are TRBV11-3 and TRBJ2-1; tentative D call: TRBD2 (6 bases). The germline V gene encodes CDR1 SGHNT and CDR2 YENEEA. The CDR3 spans 15 residues. Here the CDR3 reads CASGFRGSSYNEQFF. CDR3 sequence (DNA): TGTGCCAGCGGCTTTCGGGGGAGCTCCTACAATGAGCAGTTCTTC.

This clonotype was seen only a few times. This rearrangement joins TRBV12-3 or TRBV12-4 to TRBJ1-5; D is ambiguous. V was shortened by 5 bases and J by 5 bases, with 13 bases between the two germline ends. CDR3 length equals 14 residues. CDR3 coding DNA: TGTGCCAGCAGTCCGTCCGACACGGATCAGCCCCAGCATTTT. Residues: CASSPSDTDQPQHF.

This clonotype came up many times. V is TRBV6-2 or TRBV6-3 and J is TRBJ2-6; D gene uncertain. Germline V gives CDR1 MNHEY, CDR2 SVGEGT. There are 17 residues in the CDR3. V lost 0 bases to trimming and J lost 6 bases, with 15 bases between them. As DNA, the CDR3 is TGTGCCAGCAGTTACTCGACACCCTGGCACCCGGCCAACGTCCTGACTTTC. Translating gives CASSYSTPWHPANVLTF.

A few counts support this clonotype. This chain joins TRBV7-9 and TRBJ1-1; a possible D gene is TRBD1 (6 bases). The CDR3 has 15 residues. The germline gives CDR1 SEHNR, CDR2 FQNEAQ (reference sequence). Trimming pared 7 bases from V and 0 bases from J, leaving 15 bases between. The CDR3 DNA is TGTGCCAGCACCTCCGGGGGGGGCATGAACACTGAAGCTTTCTTT. The encoded protein is CASTSGGGMNTEAFF.

This clonotype appeared a few times. This chain connects TRBV25-1 to TRBJ1-2; possible D gene TRBD1, 6 bases. Trimming removed 4 bases from V and 3 bases from J, with 12 bases in between. The CDR3 has 14 amino acids. Germline V gives CDR1 MGHDK, CDR2 SYGVNS. The chain's CDR3 is CASSAGEVHYGYTF. In nucleotides, the CDR3 is TGTGCCAGCAGTGCAGGGGAGGTGCACTATGGCTACACCTTC.

This clonotype showed up just a few times. The V call is TRBV7-9, the J call TRBJ2-7; D unclear. With 5 bases removed from V and 3 bases from J, the gap between germline ends came to 11 bases. The CDR3 totals 13 residues. From germline, CDR1 is SEHNR and CDR2 FQNEAQ (reference sequence). The CDR3 here is CASSLGPRYEQYV. CDR3 nucleotide sequence: TGTGCCAGCAGCCTTGGACCGCGCTACGAGCAGTACGTC.

There are many counts of this clonotype. The chain recombines TRBV7-6 with TRBJ1-2; D not certain. Per the germline V gene, CDR1 is SGHVS and CDR2 is FNYEAQ. This CDR3 is 13 amino acids long. Trimming removed 5 bases at V and 4 bases at J, with 11 bases between. The CDR3 DNA reads as TGTGCCAGCAGCCCTTCAGGACTCTATGGCTACACCTTC. Translating gives CASSPSGLYGYTF.

Only a few counts were recorded for this clonotype. This rearrangement joins TRBV28 to TRBJ1-3; D might be TRBD1 (5 bases). The CDR3 is made up of 13 amino acids. V lost 3 bases and J lost 8, with 11 bases in between. Germline V gene data show CDR1 as MDHEN and CDR2 as SYDVKM. This CDR3 is CASSFPGLDTIYF. The CDR3 DNA follows: TGTGCCAGCAGTTTCCCGGGGCTTGACACCATATATTTT.

This rearrangement joins TRBV7-3 to TRBJ2-1, with D possibly being TRBD1 or TRBD2 (5 bases each). Germline V gene sequence: CDR1 SGHTA, CDR2 FQGTGA. With 5 bases removed from V and 4 bases from J, the gap between germline ends came to 27 bases. CDR3 length: 19 amino acids. CDR3 DNA: TGTGCCAGCAGCCCCTCGACTCCCCAGTATTGGGGGTCTTACAATGAGCAGTTCTTC. Encoded protein: CASSPSTPQYWGSYNEQFF.